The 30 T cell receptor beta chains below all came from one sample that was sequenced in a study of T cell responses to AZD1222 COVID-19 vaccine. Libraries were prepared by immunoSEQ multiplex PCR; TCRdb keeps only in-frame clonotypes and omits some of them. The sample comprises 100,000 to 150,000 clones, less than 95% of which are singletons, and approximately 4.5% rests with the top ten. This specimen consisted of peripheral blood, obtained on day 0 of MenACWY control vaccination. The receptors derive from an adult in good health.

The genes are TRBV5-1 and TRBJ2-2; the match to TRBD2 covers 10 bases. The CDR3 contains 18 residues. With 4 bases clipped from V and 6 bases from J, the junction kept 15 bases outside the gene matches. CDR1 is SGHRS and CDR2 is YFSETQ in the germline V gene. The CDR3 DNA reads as TGCGCCAGCAGCCCTGAGGGGGATGGACTAGCGGTCGCCGGGGAGCTGTTTTTT. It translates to CASSPEGDGLAVAGELFF.

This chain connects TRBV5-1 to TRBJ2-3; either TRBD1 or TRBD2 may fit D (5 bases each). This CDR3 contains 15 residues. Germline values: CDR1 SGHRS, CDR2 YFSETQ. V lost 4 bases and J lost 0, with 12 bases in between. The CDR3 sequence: CASSIWGSSTDTQYF. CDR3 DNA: TGCGCCAGCAGCATTTGGGGGTCTAGCACAGATACGCAGTATTTT.

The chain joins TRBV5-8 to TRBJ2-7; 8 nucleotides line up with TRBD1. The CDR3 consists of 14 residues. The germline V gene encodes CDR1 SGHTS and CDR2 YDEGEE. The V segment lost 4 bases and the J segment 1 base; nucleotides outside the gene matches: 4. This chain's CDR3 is CASSLDRGSYEQYV. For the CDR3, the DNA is TGTGCCAGCAGCCTTGACAGGGGTTCCTACGAGCAGTACGTC.

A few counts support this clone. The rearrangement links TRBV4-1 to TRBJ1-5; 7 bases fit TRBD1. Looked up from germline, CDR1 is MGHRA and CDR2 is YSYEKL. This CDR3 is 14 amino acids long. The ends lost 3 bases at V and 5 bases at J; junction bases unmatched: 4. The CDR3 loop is CASSHRTGDQPQHF. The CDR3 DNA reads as TGCGCCAGCAGCCATCGCACAGGGGATCAGCCCCAGCATTTT.

The DNA of the CDR3 is TGTGCCAGCAGCGTAGATTCAGGTTATCAGCCCCAGCATTTT. Translating gives CASSVDSGYQPQHF. The genes are TRBV9 and TRBJ1-5; no reliable D call. V dropped 0 bases and J dropped 5 bases, with 9 bases sitting between them. This CDR3 spans 14 amino acids. The germline CDR1 and CDR2 sequences are SGDLS and YYNGEE.

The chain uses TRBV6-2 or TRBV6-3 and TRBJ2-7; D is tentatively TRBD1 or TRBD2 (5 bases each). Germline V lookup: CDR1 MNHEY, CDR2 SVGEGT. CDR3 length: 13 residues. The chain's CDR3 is CASSYSGVKGQSV. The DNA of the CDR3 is TGTGCCAGCAGTTACAGCGGCGTCAAGGGGCAGTCCGTC.

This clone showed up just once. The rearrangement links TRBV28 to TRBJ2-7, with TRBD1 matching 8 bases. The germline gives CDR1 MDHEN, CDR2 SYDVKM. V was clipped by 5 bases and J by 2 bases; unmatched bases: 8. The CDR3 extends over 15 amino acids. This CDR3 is CASSKPGQATYEQYF. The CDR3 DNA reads TGTGCCAGCAGTAAGCCGGGACAGGCGACCTACGAGCAGTACTTC.

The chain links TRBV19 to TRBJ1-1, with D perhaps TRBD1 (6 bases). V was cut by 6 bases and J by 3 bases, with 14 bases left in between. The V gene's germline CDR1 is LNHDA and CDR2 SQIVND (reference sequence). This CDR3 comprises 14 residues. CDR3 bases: TGTGCCAGTAGATACAGGGAATATCACACTGAAGCTTTCTTT. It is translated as CASRYREYHTEAFF.

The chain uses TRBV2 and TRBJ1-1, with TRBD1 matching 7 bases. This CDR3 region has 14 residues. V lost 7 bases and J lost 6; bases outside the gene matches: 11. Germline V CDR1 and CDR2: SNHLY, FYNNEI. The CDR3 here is CASIKWGQSSEAFF. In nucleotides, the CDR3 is TGTGCCAGCATCAAATGGGGACAGTCCTCTGAAGCTTTCTTT.

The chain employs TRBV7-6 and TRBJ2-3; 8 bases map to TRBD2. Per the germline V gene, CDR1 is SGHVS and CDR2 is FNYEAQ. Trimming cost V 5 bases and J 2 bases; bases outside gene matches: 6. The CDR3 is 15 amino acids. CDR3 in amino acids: CASSPLAEYTDTQYF. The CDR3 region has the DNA TGTGCCAGCAGCCCACTAGCGGAGTACACAGATACGCAGTATTTT.

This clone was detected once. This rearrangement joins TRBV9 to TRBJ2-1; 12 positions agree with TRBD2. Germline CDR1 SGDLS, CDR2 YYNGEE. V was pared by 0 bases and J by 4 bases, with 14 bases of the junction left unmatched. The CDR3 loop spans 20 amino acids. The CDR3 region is CASSVDPAPPSGREYNEQFF. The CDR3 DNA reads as TGTGCCAGCAGCGTAGATCCAGCTCCTCCTAGCGGGAGGGAATACAATGAGCAGTTCTTC.

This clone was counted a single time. As DNA, the CDR3 is TGTGCCAGTCAACAGGGCCCCCACTCTGGAAACACCATATATTTT. This translates into CASQQGPHSGNTIYF. The chain couples TRBV28 to TRBJ1-3; possibly TRBD1 for D (6 bases). The V and J ends lost 9 bases and 0 bases respectively, with 15 bases between them. Germline CDR1 and CDR2: MDHEN and SYDVKM. This CDR3 spans 15 amino acids.

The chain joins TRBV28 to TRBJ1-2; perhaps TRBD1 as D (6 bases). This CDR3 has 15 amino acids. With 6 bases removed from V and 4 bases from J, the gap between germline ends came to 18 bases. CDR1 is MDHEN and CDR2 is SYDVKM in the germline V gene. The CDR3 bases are TGTGCCAGCAGCTTCGGTGGCGGGGGCAGCTATGGCTACACCTTC. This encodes CASSFGGGGSYGYTF.

CDR3 nucleotide sequence: TGTGCCAGCAGTGTGACTAGCGGGTCAATCTACAATGAGCAGTTCTTC. Its translation is CASSVTSGSIYNEQFF. The chain has TRBV6-1 and TRBJ2-1; TRBD2 aligns across 10 bases. The CDR3 has 16 residues. With 4 bases clipped from V and 3 bases from J, the junction kept 6 bases outside the gene matches. Germline loops: CDR1 MNHNS, CDR2 SASEGT.

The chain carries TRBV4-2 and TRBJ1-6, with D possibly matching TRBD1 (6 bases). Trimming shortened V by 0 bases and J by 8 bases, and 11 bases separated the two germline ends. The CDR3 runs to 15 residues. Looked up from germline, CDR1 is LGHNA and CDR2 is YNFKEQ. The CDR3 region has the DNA TGTGCCAGCAGCCAAGAGATAACAGGGTATTCACCCCTCCACTTT. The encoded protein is CASSQEITGYSPLHF.

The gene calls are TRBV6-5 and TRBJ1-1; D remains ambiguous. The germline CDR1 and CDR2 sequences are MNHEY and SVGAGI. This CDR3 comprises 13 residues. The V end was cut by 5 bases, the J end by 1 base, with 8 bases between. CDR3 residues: CASSNPRNTEAFF. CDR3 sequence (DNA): TGTGCCAGCAGTAACCCAAGGAACACTGAAGCTTTCTTT.

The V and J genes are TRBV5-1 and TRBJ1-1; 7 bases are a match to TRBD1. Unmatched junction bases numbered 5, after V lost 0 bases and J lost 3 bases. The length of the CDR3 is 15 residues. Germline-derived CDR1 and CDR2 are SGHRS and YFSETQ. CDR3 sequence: CASSLVQGGDTEAFF. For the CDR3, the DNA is TGCGCCAGCAGCTTGGTGCAGGGGGGCGACACTGAAGCTTTCTTT. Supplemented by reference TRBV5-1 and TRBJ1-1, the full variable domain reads KAGVTQTPRYLIKTRGQQVTLSCSPISGHRSVSWYQQTPGQGLQFLFEYFSETQRNKGNFPGRFSGRQFSNSRSEMNVSTLELGDSALYLCASSLVQGGDTEAFFGQGTRLTVV.

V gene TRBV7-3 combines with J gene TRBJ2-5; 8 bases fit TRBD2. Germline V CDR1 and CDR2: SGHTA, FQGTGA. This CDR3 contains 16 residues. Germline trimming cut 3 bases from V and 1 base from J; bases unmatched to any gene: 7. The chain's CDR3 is CASSLNSGSTQETQYF. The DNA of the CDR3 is TGTGCCAGCAGCTTGAACAGCGGGAGCACCCAAGAGACCCAGTACTTC.

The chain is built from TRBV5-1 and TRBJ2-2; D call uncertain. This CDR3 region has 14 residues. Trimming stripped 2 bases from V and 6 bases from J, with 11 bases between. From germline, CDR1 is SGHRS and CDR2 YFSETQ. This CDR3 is CASSLDITAGELFF. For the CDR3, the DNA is TGCGCCAGCAGCTTAGACATTACCGCCGGGGAGCTGTTTTTT.

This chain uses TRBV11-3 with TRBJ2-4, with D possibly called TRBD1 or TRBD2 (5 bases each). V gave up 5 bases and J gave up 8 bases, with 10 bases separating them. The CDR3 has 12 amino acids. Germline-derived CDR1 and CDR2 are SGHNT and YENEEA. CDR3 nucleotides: TGTGCCAGCAGCGCTAGGGACGACATTCAGTACTTC. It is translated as CASSARDDIQYF.

In DNA, the CDR3 is TGTGCCAGCAGCTTGGGACTAGCGGGTACGCAGTATTTT. This sequence encodes CASSLGLAGTQYF. The chain combines TRBV7-2 with TRBJ2-3; 12 positions match TRBD2. The J segment lost 8 bases and the V segment lost 3 bases, leaving 0 bases of the junction unmatched. The CDR3 is 13 residues long. Germline V CDR1 and CDR2: SGHTA, FQGNSA.

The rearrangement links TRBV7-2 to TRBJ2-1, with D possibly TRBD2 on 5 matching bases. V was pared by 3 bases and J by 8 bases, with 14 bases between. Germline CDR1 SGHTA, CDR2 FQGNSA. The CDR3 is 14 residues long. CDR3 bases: TGTGCCAGCAGCTTGACCTTCGGGGTGGATGAGCAGTTCTTC. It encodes CASSLTFGVDEQFF.

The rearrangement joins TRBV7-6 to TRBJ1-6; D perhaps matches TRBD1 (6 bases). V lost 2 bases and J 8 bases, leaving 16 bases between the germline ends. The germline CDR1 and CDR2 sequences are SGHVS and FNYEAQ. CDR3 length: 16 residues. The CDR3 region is CASSLHPGARDSPLHF. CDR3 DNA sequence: TGTGCCAGCAGCTTACACCCAGGGGCTAGGGATTCACCCCTCCACTTT.

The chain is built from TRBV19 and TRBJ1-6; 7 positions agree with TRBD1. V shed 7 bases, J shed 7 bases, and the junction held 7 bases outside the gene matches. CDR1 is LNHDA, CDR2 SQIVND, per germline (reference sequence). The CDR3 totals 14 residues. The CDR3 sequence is CASTKDRANSPLHF. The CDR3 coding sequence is TGTGCCAGTACAAAAGACAGGGCAAATTCACCCCTCCACTTT. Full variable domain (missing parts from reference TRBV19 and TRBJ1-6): DGGITQSPKYLFRKEGQNVTLSCEQNLNHDAMYWYRQDPGQGLRLIYYSQIVNDFQKGDIAEGYSVSREKKESFPLTVTSAQKNPTAFYLCASTKDRANSPLHFGNGTRLTVT.

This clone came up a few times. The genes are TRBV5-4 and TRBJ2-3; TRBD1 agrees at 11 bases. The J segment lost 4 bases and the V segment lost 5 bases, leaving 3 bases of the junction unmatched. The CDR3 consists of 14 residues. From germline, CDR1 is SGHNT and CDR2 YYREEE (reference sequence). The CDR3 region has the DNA TGTGCCAGCAGGAAGGGACAGGGGGCAGATACGCAGTATTTT. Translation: CASRKGQGADTQYF. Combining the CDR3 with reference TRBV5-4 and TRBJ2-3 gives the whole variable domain ETGVTQSPTHLIKTRGQQVTLRCSSQSGHNTVSWYQQALGQGPQFIFQYYREEENGRGNFPPRFSGLQFPNYSSELNVNALELDDSALYLCASRKGQGADTQYFGPGTRLTVL.

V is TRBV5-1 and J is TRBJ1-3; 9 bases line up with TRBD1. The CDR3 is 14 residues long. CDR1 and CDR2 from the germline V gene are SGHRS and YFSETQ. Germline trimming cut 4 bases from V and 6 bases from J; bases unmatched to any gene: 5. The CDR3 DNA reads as TGCGCCAGCAGCGTGGGACAGGGTGAAAACACCATATATTTT. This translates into CASSVGQGENTIYF.

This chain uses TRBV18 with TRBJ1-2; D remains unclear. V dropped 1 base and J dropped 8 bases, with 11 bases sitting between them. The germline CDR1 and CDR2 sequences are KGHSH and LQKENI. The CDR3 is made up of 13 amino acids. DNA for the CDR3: TGTGCCAGCTCACCACAGGGTGGAGACGGCTACACCTTC. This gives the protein CASSPQGGDGYTF.

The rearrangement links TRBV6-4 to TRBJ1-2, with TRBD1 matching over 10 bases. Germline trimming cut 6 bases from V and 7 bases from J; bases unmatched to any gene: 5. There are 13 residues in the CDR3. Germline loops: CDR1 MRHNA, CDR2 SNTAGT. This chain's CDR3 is CASSSGTGVGYTF. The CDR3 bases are TGTGCCAGCAGCTCCGGGACAGGGGTTGGCTACACCTTC.

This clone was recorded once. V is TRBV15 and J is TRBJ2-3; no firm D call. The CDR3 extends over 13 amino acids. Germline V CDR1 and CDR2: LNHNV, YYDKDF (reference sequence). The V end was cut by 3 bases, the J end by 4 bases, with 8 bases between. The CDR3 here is CATSRLRPDTQYF. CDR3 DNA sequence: TGTGCCACCAGCAGGTTAAGGCCAGATACGCAGTATTTT.

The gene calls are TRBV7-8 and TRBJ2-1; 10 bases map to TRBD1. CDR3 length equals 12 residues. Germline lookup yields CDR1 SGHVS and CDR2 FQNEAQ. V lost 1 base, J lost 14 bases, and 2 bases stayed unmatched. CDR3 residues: CASSLVGQGEFF. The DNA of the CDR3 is TGTGCCAGCAGCTTAGTCGGACAGGGGGAGTTCTTC.